The present T cell receptor (beta chain) was sequenced within a study of preoperative IRX-2 immunotherapy in early breast cancer. Treatment reported: preoperative locoregional IRX-2 cytokine immunotherapy. Samples came from a phase Ib trial of preoperative locoregional IRX-2 cytokine immunotherapy. Sequencing was performed with immunoSEQ multiplex PCR; in TCRdb, only in-frame clones are kept and a portion is missing. The table lists about 67,000 clones, around 94% of them singletons. CDR1 ENHRY and CDR2 SYGVKD come from the germline V gene. Trimming took off 9 bases at V and 2 bases at J, with 20 bases between the two ends. This CDR3 spans 16 amino acids.

The receptor was isolated from a human donor with breast cancer. Specimen collection occurred from a patient treated with IRX-2 immunotherapy. The chain employs TRBV10-3 and TRBJ1-5; maybe TRBD1 (6 bases). As DNA, the CDR3 is TGTGCCATTTCCTCACGGCAGGGGTCGGGCAATCAGCCCCAGCATTTT. This gives the protein CAISSRQGSGNQPQHF.